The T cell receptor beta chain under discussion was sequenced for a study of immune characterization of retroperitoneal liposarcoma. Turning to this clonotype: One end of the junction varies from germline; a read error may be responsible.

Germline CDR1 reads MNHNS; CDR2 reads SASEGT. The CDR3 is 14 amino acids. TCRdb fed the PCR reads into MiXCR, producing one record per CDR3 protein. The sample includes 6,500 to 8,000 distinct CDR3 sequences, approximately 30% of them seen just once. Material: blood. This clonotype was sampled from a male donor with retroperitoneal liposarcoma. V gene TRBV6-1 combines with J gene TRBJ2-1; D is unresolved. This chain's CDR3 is CASREDNGYYEQFF. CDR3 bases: TGTGCCAGCAGAGAAGATAACGGCTACTACGAGCAGTTCTTC.